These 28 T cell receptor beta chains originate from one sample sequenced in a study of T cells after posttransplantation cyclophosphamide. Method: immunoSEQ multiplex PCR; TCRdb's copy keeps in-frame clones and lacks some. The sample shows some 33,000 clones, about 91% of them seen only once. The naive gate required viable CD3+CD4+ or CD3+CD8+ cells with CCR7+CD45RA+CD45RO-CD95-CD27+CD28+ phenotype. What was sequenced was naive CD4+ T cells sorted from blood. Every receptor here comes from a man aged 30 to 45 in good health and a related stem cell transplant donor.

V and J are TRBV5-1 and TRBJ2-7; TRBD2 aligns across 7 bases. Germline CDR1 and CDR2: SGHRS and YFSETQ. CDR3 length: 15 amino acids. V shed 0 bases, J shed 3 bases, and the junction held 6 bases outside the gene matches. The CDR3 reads CASSLAGGNGYEQYF. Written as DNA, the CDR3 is TGCGCCAGCAGCTTGGCCGGGGGGAACGGCTACGAGCAGTACTTC.

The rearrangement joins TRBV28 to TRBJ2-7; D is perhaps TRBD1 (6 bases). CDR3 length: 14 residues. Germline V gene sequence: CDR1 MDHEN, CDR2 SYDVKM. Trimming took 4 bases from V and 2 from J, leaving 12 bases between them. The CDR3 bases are TGTGCCAGCAGTTCTGACAGGTCCGCCTACGAGCAGTACTTC. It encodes CASSSDRSAYEQYF.

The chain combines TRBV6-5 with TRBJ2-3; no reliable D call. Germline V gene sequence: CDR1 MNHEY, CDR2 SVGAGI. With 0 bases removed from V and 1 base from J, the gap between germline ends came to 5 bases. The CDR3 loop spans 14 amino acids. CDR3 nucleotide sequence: TGTGCCAGCAGTTACTCGAGCGGCACAGATACGCAGTATTTT. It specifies CASSYSSGTDTQYF.

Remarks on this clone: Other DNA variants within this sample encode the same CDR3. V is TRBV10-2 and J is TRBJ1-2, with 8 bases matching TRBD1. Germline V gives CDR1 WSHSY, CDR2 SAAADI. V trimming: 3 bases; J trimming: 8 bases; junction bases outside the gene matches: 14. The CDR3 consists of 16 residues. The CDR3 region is CASSDRGPKRGDGYTF. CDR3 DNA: TGCGCCAGCAGTGACAGGGGGCCCAAGCGAGGTGACGGCTACACCTTC.

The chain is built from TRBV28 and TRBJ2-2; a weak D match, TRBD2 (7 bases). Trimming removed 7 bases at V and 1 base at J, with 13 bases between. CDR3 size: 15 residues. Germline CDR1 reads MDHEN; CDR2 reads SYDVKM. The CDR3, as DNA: TGTGCCAGCACCCCCGGGGGGCTGAACACCGGGGAGCTGTTTTTT. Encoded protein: CASTPGGLNTGELFF. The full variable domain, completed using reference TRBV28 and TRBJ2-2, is DVKVTQSSRYLVKRTGEKVFLECVQDMDHENMFWYRQDPGLGLRLIYFSYDVKMKEKGDIPEGYSVSREKKERFSLILESASTNQTSMYLCASTPGGLNTGELFFGEGSRLTVL.

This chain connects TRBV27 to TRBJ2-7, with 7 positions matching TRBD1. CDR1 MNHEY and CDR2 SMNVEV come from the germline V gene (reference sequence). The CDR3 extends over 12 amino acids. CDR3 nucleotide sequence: TGTGGGATTGACAGGGTGGTGTACGAGCAGTACTTC. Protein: CGIDRVVYEQYF.

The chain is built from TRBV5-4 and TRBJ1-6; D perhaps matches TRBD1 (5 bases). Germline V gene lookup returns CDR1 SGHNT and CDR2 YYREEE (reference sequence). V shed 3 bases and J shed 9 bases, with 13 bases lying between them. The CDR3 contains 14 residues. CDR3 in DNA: TGTGCCAGCAGCTGGGGGGTCAGGAGTTCACCCCTCCACTTT. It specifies CASSWGVRSSPLHF.

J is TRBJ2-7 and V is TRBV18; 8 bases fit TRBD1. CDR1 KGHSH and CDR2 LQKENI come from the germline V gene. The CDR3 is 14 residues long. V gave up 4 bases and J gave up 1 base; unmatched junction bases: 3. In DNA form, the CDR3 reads TGTGCCAGCTCACAAGGACAGGGTTCCTACGAGCAGTACTTC. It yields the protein CASSQGQGSYEQYF.

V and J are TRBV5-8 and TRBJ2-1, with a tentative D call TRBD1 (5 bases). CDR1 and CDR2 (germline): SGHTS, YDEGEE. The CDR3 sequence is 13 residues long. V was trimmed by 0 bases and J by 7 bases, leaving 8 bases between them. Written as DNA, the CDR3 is TGTGCCAGCAGCTTGGGACAGAGAAATGAGCAGTTCTTC. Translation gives CASSLGQRNEQFF. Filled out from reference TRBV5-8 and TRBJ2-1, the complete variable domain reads EAGVTQSPTHLIKTRGQQATLRCSPISGHTSVYWYQQALGLGLQFLLWYDEGEERNRGNFPPRFSGRQFPNYSSELNVNALELEDSALYLCASSLGQRNEQFFGPGTRLTVL.

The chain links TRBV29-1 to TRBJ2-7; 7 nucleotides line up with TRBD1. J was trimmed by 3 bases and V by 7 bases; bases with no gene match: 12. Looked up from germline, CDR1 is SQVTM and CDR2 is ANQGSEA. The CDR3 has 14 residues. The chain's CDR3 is CSAVGGIGYYEQYF. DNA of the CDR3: TGCAGCGCCGTAGGGGGCATTGGGTACTACGAGCAGTACTTC.

The CDR3 here is CASSFAGASTSSYEQYF. The CDR3, as DNA: TGTGCCAGCAGCTTCGCAGGGGCTAGTACCTCTTCCTACGAGCAGTACTTC. This rearrangement joins TRBV28 to TRBJ2-7, with a weak D call TRBD1 (6 bases). The ends were cut back, 6 bases at V and 1 base at J, with 22 bases in the middle. This CDR3 region has 17 residues. CDR1 MDHEN and CDR2 SYDVKM come from the germline V gene. Complete variable domain (other parts from reference TRBV28 and TRBJ2-7): DVKVTQSSRYLVKRTGEKVFLECVQDMDHENMFWYRQDPGLGLRLIYFSYDVKMKEKGDIPEGYSVSREKKERFSLILESASTNQTSMYLCASSFAGASTSSYEQYFGPGTRLTVT.

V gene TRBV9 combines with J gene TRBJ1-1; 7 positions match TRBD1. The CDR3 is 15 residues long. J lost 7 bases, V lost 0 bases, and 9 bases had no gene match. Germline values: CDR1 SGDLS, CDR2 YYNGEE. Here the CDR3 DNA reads TGTGCCAGCAGCGTAGCTCTGGGACAGACATATGAAGCTTTCTTT. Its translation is CASSVALGQTYEAFF.

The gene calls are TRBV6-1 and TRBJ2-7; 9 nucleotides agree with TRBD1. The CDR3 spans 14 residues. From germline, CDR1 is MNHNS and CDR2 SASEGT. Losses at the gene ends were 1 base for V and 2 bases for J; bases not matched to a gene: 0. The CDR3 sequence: CASSEDRGPYEQYF. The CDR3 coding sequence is TGTGCCAGCAGTGAAGACAGGGGGCCCTACGAGCAGTACTTC.

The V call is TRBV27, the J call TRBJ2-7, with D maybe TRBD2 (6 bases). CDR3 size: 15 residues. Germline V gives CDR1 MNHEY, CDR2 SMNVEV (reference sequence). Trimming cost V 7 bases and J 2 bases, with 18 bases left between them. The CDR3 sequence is CASTSRRGNTYEQYF. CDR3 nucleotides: TGTGCCAGCACCTCTCGGAGGGGCAATACCTACGAGCAGTACTTC.

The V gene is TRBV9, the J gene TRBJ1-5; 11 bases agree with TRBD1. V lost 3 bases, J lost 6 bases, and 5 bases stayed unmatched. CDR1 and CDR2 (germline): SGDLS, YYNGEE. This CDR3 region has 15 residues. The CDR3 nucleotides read TGTGCCAGCAGCGGGACAGGGGGCGCGGGTCAGCCCCAGCATTTT. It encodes CASSGTGGAGQPQHF.

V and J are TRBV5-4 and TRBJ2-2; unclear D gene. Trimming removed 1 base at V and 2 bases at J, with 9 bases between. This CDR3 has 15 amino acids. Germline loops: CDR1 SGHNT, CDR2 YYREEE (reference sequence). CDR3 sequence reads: CASSLFNTNTGELFF. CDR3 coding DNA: TGTGCCAGCAGCTTGTTTAACACCAACACCGGGGAGCTGTTTTTT.

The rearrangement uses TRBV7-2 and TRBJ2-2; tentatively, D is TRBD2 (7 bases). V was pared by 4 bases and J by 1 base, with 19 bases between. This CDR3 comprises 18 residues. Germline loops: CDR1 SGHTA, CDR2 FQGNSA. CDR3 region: CASSSRARGRENTGELFF. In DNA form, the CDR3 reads TGTGCCAGCAGCTCCAGGGCGCGGGGGCGGGAGAACACCGGGGAGCTGTTTTTT.

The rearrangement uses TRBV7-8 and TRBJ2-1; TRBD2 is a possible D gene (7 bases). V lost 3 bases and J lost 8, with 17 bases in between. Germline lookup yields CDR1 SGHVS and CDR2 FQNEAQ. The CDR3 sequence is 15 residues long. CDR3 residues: CASSLRRGPKDEQFF. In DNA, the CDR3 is TGTGCCAGCAGCTTGAGGCGGGGGCCGAAGGATGAGCAGTTCTTC. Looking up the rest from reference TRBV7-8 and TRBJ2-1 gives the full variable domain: GAGVSQSPRYKVAKRGQDVALRCDPISGHVSLFWYQQALGQGPEFLTYFQNEAQLDKSGLPSDRFFAERPEGSVSTLKIQRTQQEDSAVYLCASSLRRGPKDEQFFGPGTRLTVL.

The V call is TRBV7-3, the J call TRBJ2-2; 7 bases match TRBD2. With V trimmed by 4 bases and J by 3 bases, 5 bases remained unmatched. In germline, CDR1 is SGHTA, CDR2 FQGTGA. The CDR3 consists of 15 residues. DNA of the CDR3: TGTGCCAGCAGCTACCTACGGGGGGACACCGGGGAGCTGTTTTTT. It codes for CASSYLRGDTGELFF.

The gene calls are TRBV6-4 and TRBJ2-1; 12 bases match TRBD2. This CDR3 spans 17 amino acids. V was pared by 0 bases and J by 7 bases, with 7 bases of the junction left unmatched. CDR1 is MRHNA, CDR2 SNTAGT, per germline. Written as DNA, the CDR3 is TGTGCCAGCAGTGACTCTTGGACTAGCGGGGTAATAAATGAGCAGTTCTTC. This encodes CASSDSWTSGVINEQFF.

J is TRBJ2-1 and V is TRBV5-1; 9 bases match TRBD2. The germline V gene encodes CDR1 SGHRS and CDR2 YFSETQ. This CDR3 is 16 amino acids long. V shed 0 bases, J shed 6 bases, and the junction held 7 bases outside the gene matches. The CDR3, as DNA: TGCGCCAGCAGCTTGGGGCGGGGGGGCCTAGGCAATGAGCAGTTCTTC. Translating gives CASSLGRGGLGNEQFF. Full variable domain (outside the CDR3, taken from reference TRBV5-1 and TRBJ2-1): KAGVTQTPRYLIKTRGQQVTLSCSPISGHRSVSWYQQTPGQGLQFLFEYFSETQRNKGNFPGRFSGRQFSNSRSEMNVSTLELGDSALYLCASSLGRGGLGNEQFFGPGTRLTVL.

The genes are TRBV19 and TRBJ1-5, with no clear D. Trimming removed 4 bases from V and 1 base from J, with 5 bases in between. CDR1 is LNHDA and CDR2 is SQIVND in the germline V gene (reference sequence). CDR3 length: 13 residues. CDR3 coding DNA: TGTGCCAGTAGTACGCAGAGCAATCAGCCCCAGCATTTT. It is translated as CASSTQSNQPQHF.

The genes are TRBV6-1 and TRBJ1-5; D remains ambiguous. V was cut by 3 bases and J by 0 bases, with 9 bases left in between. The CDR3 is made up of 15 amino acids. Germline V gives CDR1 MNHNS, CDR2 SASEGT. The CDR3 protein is CASSEGGYSNQPQHF. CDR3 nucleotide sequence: TGTGCCAGCAGTGAGGGAGGGTATAGCAATCAGCCCCAGCATTTT.

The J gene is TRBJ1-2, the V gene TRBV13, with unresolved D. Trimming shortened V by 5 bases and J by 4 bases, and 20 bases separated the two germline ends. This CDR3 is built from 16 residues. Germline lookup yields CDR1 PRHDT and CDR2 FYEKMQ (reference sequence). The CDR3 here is CASSPTGSGSSYGYTF. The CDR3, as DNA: TGTGCCAGCAGCCCTACTGGGTCCGGCTCTAGCTATGGCTACACCTTC.

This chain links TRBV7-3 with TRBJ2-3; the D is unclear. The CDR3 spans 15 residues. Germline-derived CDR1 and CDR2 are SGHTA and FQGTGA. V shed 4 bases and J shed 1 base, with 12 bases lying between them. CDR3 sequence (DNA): TGTGCCAGCAGCTCTTCGGGTGCTGGCACAGATACGCAGTATTTT. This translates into CASSSSGAGTDTQYF.

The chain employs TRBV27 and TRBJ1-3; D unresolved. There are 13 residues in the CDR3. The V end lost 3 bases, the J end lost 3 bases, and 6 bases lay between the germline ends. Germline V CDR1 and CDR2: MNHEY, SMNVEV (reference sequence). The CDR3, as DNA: TGTGCCAGCAGTTTCTCGGTTGGAAACACCATATATTTT. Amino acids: CASSFSVGNTIYF.

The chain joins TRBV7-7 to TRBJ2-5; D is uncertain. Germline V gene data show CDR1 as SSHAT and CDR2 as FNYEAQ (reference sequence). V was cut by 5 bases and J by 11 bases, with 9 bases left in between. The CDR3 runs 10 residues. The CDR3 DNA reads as TGTGCCAGCAGCCCGAAAGAGCAGTACTTC. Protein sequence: CASSPKEQYF.

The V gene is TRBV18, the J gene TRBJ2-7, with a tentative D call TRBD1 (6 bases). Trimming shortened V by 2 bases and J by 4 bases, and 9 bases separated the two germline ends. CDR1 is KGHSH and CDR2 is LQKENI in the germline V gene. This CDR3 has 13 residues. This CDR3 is CASSPNRAYEQYF. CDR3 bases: TGTGCCAGCTCACCAAACAGGGCTTACGAGCAGTACTTC. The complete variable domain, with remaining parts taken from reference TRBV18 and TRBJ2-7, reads NAGVMQNPRHLVRRRGQEARLRCSPMKGHSHVYWYRQLPEEGLKFMVYLQKENIIDESGMPKERFSAEFPKEGPSILRIQQVVRGDSAAYFCASSPNRAYEQYFGPGTRLTVT.